This TCR beta chain was documented in a study of shared clonotypes between healthy human individuals. Study results and limitations: Clonotypes shared by all four sorted-subset donors had higher generation probabilities than non-shared clonotypes. About 5% of naive CD4 clonotypes were shared across several donors.

In the original workflow: As immunoSEQ supplied junction-only sequences (without quality scores), filtering differed. Profiling relied on immunoSEQ multiplex PCR, and the TCRdb table lists in-frame clones only, not all of them. The V and J calls and the clone size are those of that table, but D and trimming were determined from the DNA. The sample consists of some 2,000,000 clones, over 85% of them appearing once. Comment on this clone: Its specificity is unknown.

Only CD45RO-negative cells positively selected for CCR7 counted as naive CD8 cells, so terminally differentiated effector memory CD45RA+ cells were excluded. Sequenced input: naive CD8+ T cells sorted from blood. The origin of this receptor is a man aged 18 to 35 in good health.

CDR3 region: CASSYLNRNYGYTF. Here the CDR3 DNA reads TGTGCCAGCAGTTACTTGAACAGGAACTATGGCTACACCTTC. The chain couples TRBV6-6 to TRBJ1-2; the D gene is possibly TRBD1 (5 bases). V was shortened by 1 base and J by 2 bases, with 8 bases between the two germline ends. CDR3 length: 14 residues. In germline, CDR1 is MNHNY, CDR2 SVGAGI (reference sequence).